The 13 T cell receptor beta chains presented below share a single source sample, sequenced in a study of blood T cell repertoires in COVID-19 (dated by TCRdb to about 2020). Library preparation was by the immunoSEQ multiplex PCR assay. This immuneACCESS table, as held by TCRdb, lists in-frame sequences with V and J called but not all clones. Of the missing ones, under half trace to an unresolved V gene in checked studies; the others have no known cause. The sample profile shows about 220,000 clones; 75% to 85% of them were found once. The ten top clones hold approximately 4.5% of the sample. The sequenced material came from peripheral blood. Receptors originate from a woman aged 70-85 years with acute or convalescent COVID-19.

The chain couples TRBV11-2 to TRBJ1-4, with D tentatively TRBD1 (6 bases). CDR1 is SGHAT, CDR2 FQNNGV, per germline. Trimming shortened V by 2 bases and J by 5 bases, and 12 bases separated the two germline ends. CDR3 length: 15 residues. CDR3 DNA: TGTGCCAGCAGCTTAACAGGGTCGGGAAATGAAAAACTGTTTTTT. Amino acids: CASSLTGSGNEKLFF.

This sequence joins TRBV5-4 and TRBJ1-2, with 7 bases lining up with TRBD1. The V and J ends lost 4 bases and 6 bases, in that order; junction bases with no gene match: 3. The CDR3 is 12 residues long. Germline loops: CDR1 SGHNT, CDR2 YYREEE (reference sequence). The CDR3 bases are TGTGCCAGCAGCCTTGACAGGGATGGCTACACCTTC. This gives the protein CASSLDRDGYTF.

The chain carries TRBV4-1 and TRBJ1-5, with D perhaps TRBD1 (6 bases). The V end lost 1 base, the J end lost 2 bases, and 12 bases lay between the germline ends. From germline, CDR1 is MGHRA and CDR2 YSYEKL. The CDR3 consists of 16 residues. DNA of the CDR3: TGCGCCAGCAGCCAAGTAGGGGGTGAAGGCAATCAGCCCCAGCATTTT. Translation: CASSQVGGEGNQPQHF.

The rearrangement links TRBV29-1 to TRBJ1-5, with 9 bases matching TRBD1. Germline loops: CDR1 SQVTM, CDR2 ANQGSEA. J was trimmed by 5 bases and V by 4 bases; bases with no gene match: 9. This CDR3 is 15 amino acids long. The CDR3 DNA is TGCAGCGTTGTAGAGGTGGGACAGGGAGATCAGCCCCAGCATTTT. Translation gives CSVVEVGQGDQPQHF.

The chain couples TRBV19 to TRBJ2-7; 10 bases align to TRBD1. The germline V gene encodes CDR1 LNHDA and CDR2 SQIVND (reference sequence). The length of the CDR3 is 14 residues. V shed 5 bases, J shed 3 bases, and the junction held 4 bases outside the gene matches. The CDR3 loop reads CASSGRDRGYEQYF. The CDR3 DNA follows: TGTGCCAGTAGTGGACGGGACAGGGGCTACGAGCAGTACTTC.

This chain connects TRBV12-5 to TRBJ1-5, with D maybe TRBD1 (6 bases). Trimming cost V 5 bases and J 4 bases, with 24 bases left between them. Germline V gives CDR1 LGHNT, CDR2 FRNRAP. The CDR3 sequence is 18 residues long. This CDR3 is CASGPKTSGHELNQPQHF. Here the CDR3 DNA reads TGTGCTAGTGGTCCTAAAACTTCGGGACACGAGCTTAATCAGCCCCAGCATTTT.

The chain combines TRBV11-2 with TRBJ2-2; TRBD1 aligns across 9 bases. J gave up 4 bases and V 6 bases, and 3 bases lay outside the gene matches. The CDR3 is 14 amino acids. Germline lookup yields CDR1 SGHAT and CDR2 FQNNGV. CDR3 in DNA: TGTGCCAGCAGAAACAGGGGGCTCACCGGGGAGCTGTTTTTT. Its translation: CASRNRGLTGELFF.

The chain recombines TRBV5-1 with TRBJ2-3; D is possibly TRBD1 (5 bases). Germline loops: CDR1 SGHRS, CDR2 YFSETQ. CDR3 length: 16 residues. Trimming stripped 1 base from V and 0 bases from J, with 12 bases between. DNA of the CDR3: TGCGCCAGCAGCTTGTATGTGGGGCATAGCACAGATACGCAGTATTTT. Protein sequence: CASSLYVGHSTDTQYF.

The gene calls are TRBV12-2 and TRBJ2-3; the listed D gene, TRBD1, was not tested against the DNA. TRBV12-2 is noted as a pseudogene. There are 17 residues in the CDR3. CDR3 sequence reads: CASRSRMDRGSTDTQYF. The DNA of the CDR3 is TGTGCAAGTCGCTCCCGAATGGACAGGGGAAGTACAGATACGCAGTATTTT.

J is TRBJ1-5 and V is TRBV5-3; D ambiguous. TRBV5-3 has ORF status, its function being uncertain. V was cut by 5 bases and J by 0 bases, with 9 bases left in between. The CDR3 consists of 14 residues. CDR3 bases: TGTGCCAGAAGATCGGTGCTTAGCAATCAGCCCCAGCATTTT. Encoded protein: CARRSVLSNQPQHF.

This chain uses TRBV12-3 or TRBV12-4 with TRBJ1-4; TRBD1 might be the D (5 bases). V shed 2 bases and J shed 4 bases, with 5 bases lying between them. The CDR3 is made up of 13 amino acids. This chain's CDR3 is CASSLRGNEKLFF. The DNA for the CDR3 is TGTGCCAGCAGTTTAAGGGGTAATGAAAAACTGTTTTTT.

The V and J genes are TRBV10-2 and TRBJ2-7; D is perhaps TRBD2 (6 bases). Germline CDR1 WSHSY, CDR2 SAAADI. Deletions cut 0 bases from V and 6 bases from J, with 9 bases between. The CDR3 sequence is 13 residues long. CDR3 residues: CASSESRRVEQYF. CDR3 in DNA: TGCGCCAGCAGTGAGTCGAGGAGGGTCGAGCAGTACTTC.

This clone has just a few counts. V gene TRBV15 combines with J gene TRBJ1-3; D not certain. The germline V gene encodes CDR1 LNHNV and CDR2 YYDKDF (reference sequence). This CDR3 contains 16 residues. V lost 0 bases and J lost 3, with 12 bases in between. CDR3 residues: CATSRDTTRSGNTIYF. The CDR3 DNA reads TGTGCCACCAGCAGAGATACGACAAGAAGTGGAAACACCATATATTTT.